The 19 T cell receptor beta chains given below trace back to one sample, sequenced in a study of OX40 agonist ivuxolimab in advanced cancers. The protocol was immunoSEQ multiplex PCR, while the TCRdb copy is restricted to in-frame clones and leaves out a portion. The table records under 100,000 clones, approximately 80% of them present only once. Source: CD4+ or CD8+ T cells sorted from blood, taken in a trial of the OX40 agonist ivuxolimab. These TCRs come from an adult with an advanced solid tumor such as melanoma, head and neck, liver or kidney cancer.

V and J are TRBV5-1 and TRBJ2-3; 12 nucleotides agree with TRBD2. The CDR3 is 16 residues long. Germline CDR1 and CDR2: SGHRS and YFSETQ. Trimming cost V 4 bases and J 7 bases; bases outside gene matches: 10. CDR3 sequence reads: CASSPTSGGSLHTQYF. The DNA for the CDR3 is TGCGCCAGCAGCCCAACTAGCGGGGGGAGTTTACATACGCAGTATTTT.

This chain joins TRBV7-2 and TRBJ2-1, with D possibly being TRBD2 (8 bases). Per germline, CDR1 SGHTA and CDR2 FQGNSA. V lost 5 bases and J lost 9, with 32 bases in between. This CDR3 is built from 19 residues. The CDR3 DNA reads TGTGCCAGCAGCCCGAGCACAGGGGCTGGGGCGGGAGGACGATCTGAGCAGTTCTTC. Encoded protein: CASSPSTGAGAGGRSEQFF.

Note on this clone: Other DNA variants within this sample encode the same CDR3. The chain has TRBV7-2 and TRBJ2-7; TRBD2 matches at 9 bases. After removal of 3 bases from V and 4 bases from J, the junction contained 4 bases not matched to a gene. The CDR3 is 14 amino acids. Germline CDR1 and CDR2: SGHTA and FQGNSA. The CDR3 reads CASSFSGGDYEQYF. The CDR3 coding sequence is TGTGCCAGCAGCTTTAGCGGGGGTGATTACGAGCAGTACTTC.

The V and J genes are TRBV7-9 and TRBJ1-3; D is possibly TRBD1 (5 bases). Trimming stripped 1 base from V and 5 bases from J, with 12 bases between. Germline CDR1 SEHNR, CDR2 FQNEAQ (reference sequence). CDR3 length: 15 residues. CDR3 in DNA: TGTGCCAGCAGCTTAGACACAGGACCTAGAAACACCATATATTTT. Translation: CASSLDTGPRNTIYF.

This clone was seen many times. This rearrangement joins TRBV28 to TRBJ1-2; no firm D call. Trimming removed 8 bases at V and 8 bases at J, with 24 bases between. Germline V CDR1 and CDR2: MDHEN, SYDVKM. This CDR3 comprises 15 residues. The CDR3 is CASYIGRLPLGGYTF. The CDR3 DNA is TGTGCCAGCTATATCGGGCGGCTCCCGCTGGGGGGCTACACCTTC.

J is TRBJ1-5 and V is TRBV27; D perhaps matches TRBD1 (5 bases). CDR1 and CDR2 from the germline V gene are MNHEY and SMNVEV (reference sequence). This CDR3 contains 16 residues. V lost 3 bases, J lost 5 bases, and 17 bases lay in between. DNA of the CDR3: TGTGCCAGCAGTTTGGGGCCCGGGAACAGGCATCAGCCCCAGCATTTT. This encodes CASSLGPGNRHQPQHF.

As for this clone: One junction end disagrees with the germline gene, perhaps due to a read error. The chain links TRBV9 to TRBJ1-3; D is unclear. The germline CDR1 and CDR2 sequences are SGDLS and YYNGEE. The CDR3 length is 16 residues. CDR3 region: CASSPLGASSGTTIYF. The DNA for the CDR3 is TGTGCCAGCAGCCCTTTAGGAGCCTCCTCTGGAACCACCATATATTTT.

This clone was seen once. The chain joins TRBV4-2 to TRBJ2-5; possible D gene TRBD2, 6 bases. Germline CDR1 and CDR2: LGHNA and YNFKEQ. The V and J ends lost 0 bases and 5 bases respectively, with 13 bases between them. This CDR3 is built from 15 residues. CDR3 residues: CASSQDEEGFETQYF. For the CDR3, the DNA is TGTGCCAGCAGCCAAGATGAGGAGGGCTTTGAGACCCAGTACTTC.

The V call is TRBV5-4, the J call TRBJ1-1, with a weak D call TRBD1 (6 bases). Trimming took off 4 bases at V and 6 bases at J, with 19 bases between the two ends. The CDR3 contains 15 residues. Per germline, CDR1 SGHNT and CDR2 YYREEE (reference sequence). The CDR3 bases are TGTGCCAGCAGCCCAGCCACAGGGAAATGGGCTGAAGCTTTCTTT. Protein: CASSPATGKWAEAFF.

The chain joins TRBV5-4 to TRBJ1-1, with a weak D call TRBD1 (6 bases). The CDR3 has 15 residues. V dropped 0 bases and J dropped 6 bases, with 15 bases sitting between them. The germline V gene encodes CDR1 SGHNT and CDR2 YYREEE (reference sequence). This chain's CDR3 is CASSLGGQGSAEAFF. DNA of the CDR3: TGTGCCAGCAGCTTGGGTGGGCAGGGGTCCGCTGAAGCTTTCTTT.

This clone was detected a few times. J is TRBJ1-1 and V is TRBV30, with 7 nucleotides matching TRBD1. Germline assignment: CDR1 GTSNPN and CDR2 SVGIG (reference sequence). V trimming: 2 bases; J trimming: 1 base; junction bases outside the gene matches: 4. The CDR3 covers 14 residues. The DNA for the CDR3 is TGTGCCTGGAGTCGTGGGACAGAGAACACTGAAGCTTTCTTT. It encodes CAWSRGTENTEAFF.

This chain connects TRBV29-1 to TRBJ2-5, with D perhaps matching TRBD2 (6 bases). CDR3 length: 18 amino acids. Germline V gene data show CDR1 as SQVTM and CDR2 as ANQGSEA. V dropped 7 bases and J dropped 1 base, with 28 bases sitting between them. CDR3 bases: TGCAGCGCCCGAGGGTGGCCGGAGCGGGCCCGGCCCCAAGAGACCCAGTACTTC. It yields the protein CSARGWPERARPQETQYF.

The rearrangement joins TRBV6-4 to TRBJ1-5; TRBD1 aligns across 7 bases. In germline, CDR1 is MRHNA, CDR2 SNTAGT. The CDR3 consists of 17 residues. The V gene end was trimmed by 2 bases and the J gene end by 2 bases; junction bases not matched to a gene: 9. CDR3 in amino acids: CASSDPTGTHGNQPQHF. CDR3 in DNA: TGTGCCAGCAGTGACCCGACAGGGACTCATGGCAATCAGCCCCAGCATTTT.

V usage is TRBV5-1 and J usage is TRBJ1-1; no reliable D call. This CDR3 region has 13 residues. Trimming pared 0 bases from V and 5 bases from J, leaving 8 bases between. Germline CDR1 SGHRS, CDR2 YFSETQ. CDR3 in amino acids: CASSLDPDTEAFF. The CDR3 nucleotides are TGCGCCAGCAGCTTGGACCCGGATACTGAAGCTTTCTTT.

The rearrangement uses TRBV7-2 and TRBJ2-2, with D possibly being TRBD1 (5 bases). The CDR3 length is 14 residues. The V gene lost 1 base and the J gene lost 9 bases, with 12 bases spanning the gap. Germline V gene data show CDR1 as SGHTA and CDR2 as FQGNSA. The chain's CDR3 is CASSLVGARRELFF. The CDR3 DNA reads TGTGCCAGCAGCTTAGTTGGGGCGCGCCGGGAGCTGTTTTTT.

The CDR3 sequence is CASSRVGVAKNIQYF. The CDR3 bases are TGTGCCAGCAGCCGAGTTGGGGTAGCCAAAAACATTCAGTACTTC. The chain couples TRBV7-9 to TRBJ2-4; no clear D gene. Trimming left V 5 bases short and J 0 bases short, with 11 bases between. The CDR3 covers 15 residues. Germline V CDR1 and CDR2: SEHNR, FQNEAQ (reference sequence).

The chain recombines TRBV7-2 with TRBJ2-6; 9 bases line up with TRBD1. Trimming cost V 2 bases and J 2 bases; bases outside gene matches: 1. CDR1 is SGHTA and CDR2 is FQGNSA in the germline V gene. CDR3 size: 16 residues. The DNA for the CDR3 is TGTGCCAGCAGCTTAAGACAGGGGGCTGGGGCCAACGTCCTGACTTTC. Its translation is CASSLRQGAGANVLTF.

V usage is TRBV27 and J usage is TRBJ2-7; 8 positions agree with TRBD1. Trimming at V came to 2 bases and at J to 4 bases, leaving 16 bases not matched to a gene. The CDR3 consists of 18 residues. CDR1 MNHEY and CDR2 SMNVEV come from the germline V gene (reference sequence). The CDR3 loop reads CASSLQGARQNIFYEQYF. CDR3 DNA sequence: TGTGCCAGCAGTTTACAGGGGGCCCGGCAAAATATCTTTTACGAGCAGTACTTC.

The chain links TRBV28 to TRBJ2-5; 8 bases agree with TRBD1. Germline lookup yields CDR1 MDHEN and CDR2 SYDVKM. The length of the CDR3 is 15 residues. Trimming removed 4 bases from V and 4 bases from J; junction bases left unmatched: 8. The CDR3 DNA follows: TGTGCCAGCAGTTCCCCCGGACAGGGAGGAGAGACCCAGTACTTC. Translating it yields CASSSPGQGGETQYF. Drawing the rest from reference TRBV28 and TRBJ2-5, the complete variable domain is DVKVTQSSRYLVKRTGEKVFLECVQDMDHENMFWYRQDPGLGLRLIYFSYDVKMKEKGDIPEGYSVSREKKERFSLILESASTNQTSMYLCASSSPGQGGETQYFGPGTRLLVL.